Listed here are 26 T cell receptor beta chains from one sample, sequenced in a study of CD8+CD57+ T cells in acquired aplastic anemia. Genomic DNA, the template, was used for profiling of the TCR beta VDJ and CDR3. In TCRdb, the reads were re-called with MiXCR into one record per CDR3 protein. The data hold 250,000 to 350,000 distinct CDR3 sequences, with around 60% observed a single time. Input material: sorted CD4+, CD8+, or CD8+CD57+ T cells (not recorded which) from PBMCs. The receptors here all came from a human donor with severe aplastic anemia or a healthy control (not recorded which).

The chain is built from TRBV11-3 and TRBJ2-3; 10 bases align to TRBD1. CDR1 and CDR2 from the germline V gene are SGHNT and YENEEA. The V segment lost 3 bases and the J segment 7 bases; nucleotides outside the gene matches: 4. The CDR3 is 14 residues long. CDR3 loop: CASSFPGQGNTQYF. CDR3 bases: TGTGCCAGCAGCTTCCCGGGACAGGGGAATACGCAGTATTTT.

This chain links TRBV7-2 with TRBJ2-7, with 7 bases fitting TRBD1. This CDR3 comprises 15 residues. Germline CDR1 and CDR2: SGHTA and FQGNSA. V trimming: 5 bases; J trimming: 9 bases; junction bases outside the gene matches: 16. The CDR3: CASSPVTGDVVGQYF. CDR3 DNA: TGTGCCAGCAGCCCAGTCACAGGGGACGTAGTTGGGCAGTACTTC.

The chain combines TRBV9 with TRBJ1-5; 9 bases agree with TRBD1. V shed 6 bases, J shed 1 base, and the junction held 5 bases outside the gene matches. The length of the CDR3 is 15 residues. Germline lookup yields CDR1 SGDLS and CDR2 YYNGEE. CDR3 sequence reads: CASTKTGGSNQPQHF. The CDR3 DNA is TGTGCCAGCACCAAGACAGGGGGAAGCAATCAGCCCCAGCATTTT.

Written as DNA, the CDR3 is TGTGCCAGCAGCCCCAGACTAGCGGGGGCCCGCCAAGAGACCCAGTACTTC. The encoded protein is CASSPRLAGARQETQYF. The rearrangement uses TRBV7-9 and TRBJ2-5, with 12 bases fitting TRBD2. Trimming removed 5 bases from V and 1 base from J; junction bases left unmatched: 8. This CDR3 contains 17 residues. Germline lookup yields CDR1 SEHNR and CDR2 FQNEAQ (reference sequence). The whole variable domain, filled in from reference TRBV7-9 and TRBJ2-5, reads DTGVSQNPRHKITKRGQNVTFRCDPISEHNRLYWYRQTLGQGPEFLTYFQNEAQLEKSRLLSDRFSAERPKGSFSTLEIQRTEQGDSAMYLCASSPRLAGARQETQYFGPGTRLLVL.

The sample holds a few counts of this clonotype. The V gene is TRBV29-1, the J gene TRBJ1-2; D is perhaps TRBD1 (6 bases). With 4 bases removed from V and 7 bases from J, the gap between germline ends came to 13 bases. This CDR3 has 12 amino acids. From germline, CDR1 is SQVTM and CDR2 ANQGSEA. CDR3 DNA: TGCAGCGTTGGACAGGTACAGGGTGGCTACACCTTC. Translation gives CSVGQVQGGYTF.

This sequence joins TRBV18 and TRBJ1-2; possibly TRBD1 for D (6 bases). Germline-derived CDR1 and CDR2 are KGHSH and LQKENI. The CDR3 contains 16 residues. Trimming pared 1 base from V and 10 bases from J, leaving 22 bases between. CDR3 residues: CASSPLPSGQPDPYTF. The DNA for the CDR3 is TGTGCCAGCTCACCACTACCATCTGGACAGCCCGATCCCTACACCTTC.

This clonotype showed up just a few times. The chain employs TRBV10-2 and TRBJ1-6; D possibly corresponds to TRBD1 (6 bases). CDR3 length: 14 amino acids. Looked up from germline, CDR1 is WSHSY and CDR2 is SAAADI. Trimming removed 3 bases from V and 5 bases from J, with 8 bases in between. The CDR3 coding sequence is TGCGCCAGCAGTGAACAGGGAAATAATTCACCCCTCCACTTT. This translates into CASSEQGNNSPLHF.

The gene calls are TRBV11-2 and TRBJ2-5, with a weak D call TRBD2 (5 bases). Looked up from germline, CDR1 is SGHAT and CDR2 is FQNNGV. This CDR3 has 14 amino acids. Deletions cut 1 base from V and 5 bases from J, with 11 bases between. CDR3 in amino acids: CASSLVGRDETQYF. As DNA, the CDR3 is TGTGCCAGCAGCTTAGTTGGTCGGGATGAGACCCAGTACTTC.

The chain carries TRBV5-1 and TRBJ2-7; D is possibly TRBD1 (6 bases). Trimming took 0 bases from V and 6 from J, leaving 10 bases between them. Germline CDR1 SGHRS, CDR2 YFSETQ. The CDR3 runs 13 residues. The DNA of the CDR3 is TGCGCCAGCAGCTTGGGGACAGTTTCCGAGCAGTACTTC. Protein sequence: CASSLGTVSEQYF.

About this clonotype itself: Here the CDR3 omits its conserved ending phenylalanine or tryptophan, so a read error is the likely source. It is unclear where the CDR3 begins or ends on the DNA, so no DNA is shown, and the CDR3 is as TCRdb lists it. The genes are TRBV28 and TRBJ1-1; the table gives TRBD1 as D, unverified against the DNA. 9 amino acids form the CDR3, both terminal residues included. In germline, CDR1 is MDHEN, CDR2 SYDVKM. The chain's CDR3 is CASSLTPGT.

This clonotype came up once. CDR3 nucleotides: TGTGCCAGCAGTGTCCAGGGATCGGGGACTGAAGCTTTCTTT. Translating gives CASSVQGSGTEAFF. The rearrangement joins TRBV2 to TRBJ1-1; TRBD1 is a possible D gene (5 bases). Germline CDR1 and CDR2: SNHLY and FYNNEI. The CDR3 runs 14 residues. V was cut by 4 bases and J by 5 bases, with 14 bases left in between.

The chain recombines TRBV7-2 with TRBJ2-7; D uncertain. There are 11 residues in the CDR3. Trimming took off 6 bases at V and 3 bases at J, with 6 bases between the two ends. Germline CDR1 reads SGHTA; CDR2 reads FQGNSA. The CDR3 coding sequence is TGTGCCAGCAGGAAAAACTACGAGCAGTACTTC. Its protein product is CASRKNYEQYF.

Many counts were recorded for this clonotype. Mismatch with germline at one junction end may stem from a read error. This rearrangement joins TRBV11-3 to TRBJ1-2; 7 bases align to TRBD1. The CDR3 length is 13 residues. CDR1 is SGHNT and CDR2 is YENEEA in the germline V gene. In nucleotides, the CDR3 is TGTGCCAGCAGCTTAGAGGGACAGACCCCTATCGCCTTC. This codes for CASSLEGQTPIAF.

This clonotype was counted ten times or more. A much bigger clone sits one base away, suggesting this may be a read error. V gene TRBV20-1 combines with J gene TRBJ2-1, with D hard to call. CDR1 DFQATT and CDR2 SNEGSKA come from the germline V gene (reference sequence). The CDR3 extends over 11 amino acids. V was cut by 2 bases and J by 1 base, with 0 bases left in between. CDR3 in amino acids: CSARSYNEQFF. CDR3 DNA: TGCAGTGCTAGATCCTACAATGAGCAGTTCTTC.

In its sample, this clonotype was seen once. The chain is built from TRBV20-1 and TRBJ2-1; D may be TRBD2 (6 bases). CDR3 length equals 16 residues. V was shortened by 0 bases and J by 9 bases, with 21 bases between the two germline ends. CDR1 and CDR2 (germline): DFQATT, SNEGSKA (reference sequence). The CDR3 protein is CSARDYASTPGGEQFF. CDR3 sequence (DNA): TGCAGTGCTAGAGATTACGCCTCGACCCCCGGGGGTGAGCAGTTCTTC.

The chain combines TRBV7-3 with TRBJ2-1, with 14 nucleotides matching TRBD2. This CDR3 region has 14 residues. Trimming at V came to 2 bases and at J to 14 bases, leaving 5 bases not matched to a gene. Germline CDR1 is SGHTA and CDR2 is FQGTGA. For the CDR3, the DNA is TGTGCCAGCAGCTTAGCGGGACTAGCGGGGGTGGAGTTCTTC. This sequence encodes CASSLAGLAGVEFF.

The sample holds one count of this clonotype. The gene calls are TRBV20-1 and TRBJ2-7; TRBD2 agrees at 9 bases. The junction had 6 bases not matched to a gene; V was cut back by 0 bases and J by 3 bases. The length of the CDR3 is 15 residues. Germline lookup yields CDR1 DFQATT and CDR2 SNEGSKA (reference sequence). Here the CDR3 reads CSARDSSGGIYEQYF. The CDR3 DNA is TGCAGTGCTAGAGATTCCAGCGGGGGGATCTACGAGCAGTACTTC.

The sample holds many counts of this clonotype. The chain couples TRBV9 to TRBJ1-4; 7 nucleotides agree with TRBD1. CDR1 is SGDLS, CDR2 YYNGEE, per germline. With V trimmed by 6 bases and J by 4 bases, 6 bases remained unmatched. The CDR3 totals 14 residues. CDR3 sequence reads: CASIKDRVNEKLFF. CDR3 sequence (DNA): TGTGCCAGCATTAAAGACAGGGTTAATGAAAAACTGTTTTTT.

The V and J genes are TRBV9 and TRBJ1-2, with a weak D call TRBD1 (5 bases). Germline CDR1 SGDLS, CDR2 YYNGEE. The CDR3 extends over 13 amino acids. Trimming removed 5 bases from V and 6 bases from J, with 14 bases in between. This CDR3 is CASRRDGPNGYTF. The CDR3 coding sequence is TGTGCCAGCAGAAGGGACGGGCCTAATGGCTACACCTTC.

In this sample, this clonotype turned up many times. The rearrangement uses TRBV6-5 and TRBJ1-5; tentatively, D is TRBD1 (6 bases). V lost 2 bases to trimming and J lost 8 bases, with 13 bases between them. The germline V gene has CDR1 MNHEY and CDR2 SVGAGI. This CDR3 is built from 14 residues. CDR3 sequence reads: CASSYTGQMEPQHF. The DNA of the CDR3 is TGTGCCAGCAGTTACACAGGGCAAATGGAGCCCCAGCATTTT.

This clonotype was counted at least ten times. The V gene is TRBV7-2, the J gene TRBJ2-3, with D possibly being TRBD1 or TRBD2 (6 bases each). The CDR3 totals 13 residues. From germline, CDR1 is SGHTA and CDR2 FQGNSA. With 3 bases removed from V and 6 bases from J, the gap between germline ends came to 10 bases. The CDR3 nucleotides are TGTGCCAGCAGCTTCGGGGGCCCTGATACGCAGTATTTT. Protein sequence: CASSFGGPDTQYF.

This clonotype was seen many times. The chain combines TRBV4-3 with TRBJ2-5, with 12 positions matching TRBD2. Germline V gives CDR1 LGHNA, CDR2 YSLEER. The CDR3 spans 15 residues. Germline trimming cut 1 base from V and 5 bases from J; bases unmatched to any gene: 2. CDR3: CASSQGLAGVETQYF. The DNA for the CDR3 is TGCGCCAGCAGCCAAGGACTAGCGGGGGTTGAGACCCAGTACTTC.

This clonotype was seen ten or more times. The CDR3 protein is CASRTGGSGANVLTF. The CDR3 DNA follows: TGTGCCAGCCGGACAGGGGGCTCTGGGGCCAACGTCCTGACTTTC. The chain is built from TRBV19 and TRBJ2-6; 10 bases match TRBD1. This CDR3 region has 15 residues. J was trimmed by 0 bases and V by 9 bases; bases with no gene match: 2. Germline V CDR1 and CDR2: LNHDA, SQIVND (reference sequence). Full variable domain (remainder filled in from reference TRBV19 and TRBJ2-6): DGGITQSPKYLFRKEGQNVTLSCEQNLNHDAMYWYRQDPGQGLRLIYYSQIVNDFQKGDIAEGYSVSREKKESFPLTVTSAQKNPTAFYLCASRTGGSGANVLTFGAGSRLTVL.

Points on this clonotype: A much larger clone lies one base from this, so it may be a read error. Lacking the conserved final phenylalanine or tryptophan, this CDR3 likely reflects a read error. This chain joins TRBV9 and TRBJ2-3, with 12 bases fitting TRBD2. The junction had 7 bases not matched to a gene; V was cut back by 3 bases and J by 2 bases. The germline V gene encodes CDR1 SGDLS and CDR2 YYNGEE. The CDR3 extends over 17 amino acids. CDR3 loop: CASSEPLAGGPTDTQYL. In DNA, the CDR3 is TGTGCCAGCAGCGAGCCGCTAGCGGGGGGGCCCACAGATACGCAGTATCTT.

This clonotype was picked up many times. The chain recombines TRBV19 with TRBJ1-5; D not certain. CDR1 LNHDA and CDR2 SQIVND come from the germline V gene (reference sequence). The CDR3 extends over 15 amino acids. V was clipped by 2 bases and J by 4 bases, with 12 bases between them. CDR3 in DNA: TGTGCCAGTAGTATATTGGTGGAGATGAATCAGCCCCAGCATTTT. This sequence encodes CASSILVEMNQPQHF. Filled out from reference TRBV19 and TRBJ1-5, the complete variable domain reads DGGITQSPKYLFRKEGQNVTLSCEQNLNHDAMYWYRQDPGQGLRLIYYSQIVNDFQKGDIAEGYSVSREKKESFPLTVTSAQKNPTAFYLCASSILVEMNQPQHFGDGTRLSIL.

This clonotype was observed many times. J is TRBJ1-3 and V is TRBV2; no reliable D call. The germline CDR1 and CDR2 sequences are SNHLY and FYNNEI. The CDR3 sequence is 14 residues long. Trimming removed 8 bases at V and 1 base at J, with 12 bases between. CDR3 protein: CASHSFESGNTIYF. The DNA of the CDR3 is TGTGCCAGCCACAGCTTCGAGTCTGGAAACACCATATATTTT.